The 24 T cell receptor beta chains below come from one sample, sequenced in a study of early T cells in non-severe SARS-CoV-2 infection. TCRdb re-called the 5' RACE reads with MiXCR, one entry per CDR3 protein. The table includes about 90,000 distinct CDR3 sequences, about an eighth detected once. The sequencing used whole blood, collected at baseline. All receptors derive from an adult who was a healthcare worker with PCR-confirmed SARS-CoV-2 infection or an uninfected control (not recorded which).

This clonotype was detected only a few times. V is TRBV9 and J is TRBJ2-5, with D perhaps assigned TRBD1 or TRBD2 (5 bases each). Trimming removed 2 bases at V and 3 bases at J, with 14 bases between. CDR1 is SGDLS and CDR2 is YYNGEE in the germline V gene. The CDR3 is 15 amino acids. The CDR3 reads CASSVLGTAKETQYF. The CDR3 DNA follows: TGTGCCAGCAGCGTTCTCGGGACGGCGAAAGAGACCCAGTACTTC.

As concerns this clonotype: A read error may account for a junction end that differs from germline. The rearrangement joins TRBV12-3 or TRBV12-4 to TRBJ2-7; D not certain. CDR3 length: 12 residues. CDR3 coding DNA: TGTGCCAGCAGTTTTCCGGGTGGCATCCTTCACTTC. Its translation is CASSFPGGILHF.

This chain uses TRBV20-1 with TRBJ2-3, with D perhaps matching TRBD1 or TRBD2 (5 bases each). CDR1 DFQATT and CDR2 SNEGSKA come from the germline V gene (reference sequence). The CDR3 spans 15 residues. V shed 6 bases and J shed 6 bases, with 22 bases lying between them. The CDR3 bases are TGCAGTGCCACCCCCGGGACCTCAGGATGGGATACGCAGTATTTT. Translated, it gives CSATPGTSGWDTQYF.

This chain links TRBV20-1 with TRBJ2-5; D unresolved. V gave up 3 bases and J gave up 1 base, with 6 bases separating them. Germline V gene lookup returns CDR1 DFQATT and CDR2 SNEGSKA (reference sequence). The CDR3 loop spans 12 amino acids. In DNA, the CDR3 is TGCAGTGCTAGCGGTGTCCAAGAGACCCAGTACTTC. It codes for CSASGVQETQYF.

The sample holds a few counts of this clonotype. Here the CDR3 DNA reads TGTGCCAGCAGCCCGGGACAGGAATTCTACGAGCAGTACTTC. This encodes CASSPGQEFYEQYF. This rearrangement joins TRBV5-4 to TRBJ2-7; TRBD1 matches 8 bases. Trimming at V came to 4 bases and at J to 3 bases, leaving 6 bases not matched to a gene. Per the germline V gene, CDR1 is SGHNT and CDR2 is YYREEE (reference sequence). The CDR3 runs 14 residues.

There are many counts of this clonotype. This CDR3 is CASSLIQGSDTQYF. The CDR3 bases are TGTGCCAGCAGTTTAATCCAGGGGTCAGATACGCAGTATTTT. The V gene is TRBV12-3 or TRBV12-4, the J gene TRBJ2-3, with D possibly being TRBD1 (6 bases). With 2 bases removed from V and 4 bases from J, the gap between germline ends came to 10 bases. This CDR3 contains 14 residues.

V is TRBV11-1 and J is TRBJ2-1, with 7 bases that match TRBD2. The trim removed 7 bases at V and 0 bases at J, leaving 6 bases unmatched. CDR3 length: 15 residues. Germline CDR1 SGHAT, CDR2 FQDESV (reference sequence). CDR3 in amino acids: CASTLGRGSYNEQFF. In DNA, the CDR3 is TGTGCCAGCACCCTAGGGAGGGGCTCCTACAATGAGCAGTTCTTC.

This clonotype was detected a few times. The rearrangement joins TRBV20-1 to TRBJ2-7; 13 bases map to TRBD2. V gave up 3 bases and J gave up 3 bases; unmatched junction bases: 5. The CDR3 has 15 residues. CDR1 is DFQATT, CDR2 SNEGSKA, per germline (reference sequence). Here the CDR3 DNA reads TGCAGTGCTAGGGGGACTAGCGGGAACTACTACGAGCAGTACTTC. As protein: CSARGTSGNYYEQYF.

This clonotype was detected only a few times. V and J are TRBV18 and TRBJ1-3, with D uncertain. Per the germline V gene, CDR1 is KGHSH and CDR2 is LQKENI. This CDR3 contains 15 residues. V lost 1 base and J lost 0, with 7 bases in between. CDR3 DNA sequence: TGTGCCAGCTCACCACAGAAAGGCTCTGGAAACACCATATATTTT. Encoded protein: CASSPQKGSGNTIYF.

This chain joins TRBV30 and TRBJ2-7; D possibly corresponds to TRBD2 (6 bases). V lost 0 bases and J lost 3, with 9 bases in between. Germline CDR1 GTSNPN, CDR2 SVGIG (reference sequence). This CDR3 contains 13 residues. The chain's CDR3 is CAWSVGGIYEQYF. In DNA form, the CDR3 reads TGTGCCTGGAGTGTCGGCGGGATCTACGAGCAGTACTTC.

Concerning this clonotype itself: At one of its ends the junction is not consistent with the germline gene, which may arise from a read error. The chain joins TRBV11-2 to TRBJ2-2, with a weak D call TRBD2 (6 bases). Germline CDR1 reads SGHAT; CDR2 reads FQNNGV. The length of the CDR3 is 15 residues. The CDR3 region is CASSLGRTNTGGLFF. In nucleotides, the CDR3 is TGTGCCAGCAGCTTAGGCCGAACGAACACCGGGGGGCTGTTTTTT.

There are a few counts of this clonotype. The J gene is TRBJ2-7, the V gene TRBV29-1; D not resolved. Trimming took off 4 bases at V and 1 base at J, with 11 bases between the two ends. Germline CDR1 is SQVTM and CDR2 is ANQGSEA. CDR3 size: 13 residues. CDR3 sequence reads: CSVANSQSYEQYF. The CDR3 DNA reads TGCAGCGTTGCGAACAGCCAATCCTACGAGCAGTACTTC.

This clonotype was detected a few times. V is TRBV28 and J is TRBJ1-5; D is unresolved. The V end lost 5 bases, the J end lost 2 bases, and 13 bases lay between the germline ends. The CDR3 sequence is 15 residues long. Germline V gives CDR1 MDHEN, CDR2 SYDVKM. The CDR3 DNA reads TGTGCCAGCAGTCCTACCCAAAGAGGCAATCAGCCCCAGCATTTT. Its translation is CASSPTQRGNQPQHF.

In its sample, this clonotype was seen a few times. The junction shows a germline mismatch at one end, possibly a read error. V and J are TRBV7-3 and TRBJ2-5; D ambiguous. Germline lookup yields CDR1 SGHTA and CDR2 FQGTGA. The CDR3 has 13 residues. CDR3 in DNA: TGTGCCAGCAGCTTGGTAGCCCAAGGGACCCAGTACTTC. Translation gives CASSLVAQGTQYF.

This clonotype was detected many times. V usage is TRBV20-1 and J usage is TRBJ1-5, with TRBD1 as a possible D gene (5 bases). Germline V gives CDR1 DFQATT, CDR2 SNEGSKA (reference sequence). Trimming took off 0 bases at V and 5 bases at J, with 20 bases between the two ends. CDR3 size: 17 residues. Here the CDR3 reads CSARDRRAAGLYQPQHF. The CDR3 nucleotides read TGCAGTGCTAGAGATCGAAGGGCCGCAGGGCTTTATCAGCCCCAGCATTTT.

This clonotype was seen only a few times. The junction departs from germline at one end; a sequencing error may be responsible. The genes are TRBV7-7 and TRBJ2-5; tentatively, D is TRBD2 (6 bases). Germline assignment: CDR1 SSHAT and CDR2 FNYEAQ (reference sequence). This CDR3 has 14 residues. The DNA of the CDR3 is TGTGCTAGCAGCCAGGACTACCCGGGGAAGACCCAGTACTTC. It specifies CASSQDYPGKTQYF.

In this sample, this clonotype turned up many times. The V gene is TRBV20-1, the J gene TRBJ2-3; 8 nucleotides line up with TRBD2. The CDR3 is 16 residues long. Germline CDR1 and CDR2: DFQATT and SNEGSKA (reference sequence). The trim removed 5 bases at V and 2 bases at J, leaving 12 bases unmatched. The CDR3 nucleotides are TGCAGTGCTGGGGGGCGGAGCGGGAGATTCACAGATACGCAGTATTTT. Its protein product is CSAGGRSGRFTDTQYF.

This clonotype was seen a few times. CDR3: CASSLIVTDTQYF. In DNA form, the CDR3 reads TGTGCCAGCAGTTTAATCGTCACAGATACGCAGTATTTT. The chain carries TRBV12-3 or TRBV12-4 and TRBJ2-3; D gene ambiguous. This CDR3 has 13 amino acids. The ends were cut back, 2 bases at V and 2 bases at J, with 5 bases in the middle.

The table lists this clonotype with many counts. V is TRBV6-1 and J is TRBJ2-1; TRBD2 aligns across 11 bases. This CDR3 is built from 16 residues. Germline V gives CDR1 MNHNS, CDR2 SASEGT. After removal of 1 base from V and 6 bases from J, the junction contained 5 bases not matched to a gene. This chain's CDR3 is CASSEVGTSGINEQFF. CDR3 coding DNA: TGTGCCAGCAGTGAAGTTGGGACTAGCGGTATCAATGAGCAGTTCTTC.

The chain joins TRBV14 to TRBJ1-1, with TRBD1 matching 7 bases. CDR1 is SGHDN and CDR2 is FVKESK in the germline V gene. V dropped 0 bases and J dropped 0; count of bases not matched to a gene: 10. The CDR3 has 18 residues. CDR3 DNA sequence: TGTGCCAGCAGCCAAGATTGGGGGGGACAGACGATGAACACTGAAGCTTTCTTT. This sequence encodes CASSQDWGGQTMNTEAFF.

Remarks on this clonotype: The CDR3 carries no conserved terminal phenylalanine or tryptophan, so it likely arises from a read error. The V call is TRBV18, the J call TRBJ2-3; D gene ambiguous. CDR3 length equals 11 residues. The germline V gene encodes CDR1 KGHSH and CDR2 LQKENI. The germline V and J ends were trimmed by 1 base and 5 bases, with 1 base remaining between them. The CDR3 DNA sequence: TGTGCCAGCTCACCACAAGATACGCAGTATTCT. Amino acid sequence: CASSPQDTQYS.

This clonotype was detected many times. This rearrangement joins TRBV28 to TRBJ2-7; TRBD1 aligns across 8 bases. Per the germline V gene, CDR1 is MDHEN and CDR2 is SYDVKM. The CDR3 is 14 amino acids. V was clipped by 7 bases and J by 2 bases; unmatched bases: 7. The CDR3 DNA sequence: TGTGCCAGCACCCCGCGGACAGGGACCTACGAGCAGTACTTC. Its protein is CASTPRTGTYEQYF.

Only a few counts were recorded for this clonotype. The V call is TRBV29-1, the J call TRBJ1-2; D remains ambiguous. V lost 6 bases to trimming and J lost 10 bases, with 15 bases between them. This CDR3 spans 11 amino acids. The germline gives CDR1 SQVTM, CDR2 ANQGSEA. The CDR3 DNA is TGCAGCGTCCCGACTCCGGTTGACTACACCTTC. Protein sequence: CSVPTPVDYTF.

The CDR3 DNA sequence: TGTGCCAGCAGTCGACGGGGCCAAGAGACCCAGTACTTC. This encodes CASSRRGQETQYF. The chain recombines TRBV7-3 with TRBJ2-5, with D possibly TRBD2 on 5 matching bases. Germline V gives CDR1 SGHTA, CDR2 FQGTGA. V was shortened by 6 bases and J by 1 base, with 9 bases between the two germline ends. The CDR3 runs to 13 residues.